This T cell receptor (beta chain) was documented in a study of CD4 T cells in relation to SARS-CoV-2 and coronaviruses. The ends were cut back, 6 bases at V and 5 bases at J, with 7 bases in the middle. The germline gives CDR1 MNHEY, CDR2 SVGAGI. The CDR3 has 11 amino acids. The unexposed donors gave CD4+ T cells in about 2011-2019, prior to COVID-19. After approximately 10 days of culture, CD4+ T cells were isolated. The method was immunoSEQ multiplex PCR; TCRdb's version includes in-frame clones alone and lacks a portion of them. The table includes approximately 12,000 clones, roughly 80% detected once. As to this clone: Its matching antigen is unknown.

The sequencing sample was made of CD4+ T cells from PBMCs, cultured in vitro. The chain joins TRBV6-5 to TRBJ2-5; the D is unclear. The TCR comes from a human donor in good health. CDR3 loop: CASRGFETQYF. CDR3 sequence (DNA): TGTGCCAGCAGGGGTTTTGAGACCCAGTACTTC.